This TCR beta chain was captured in a study of T cell responses to AZD1222 COVID-19 vaccine. Overall study results and limits: Mostly white British, mostly female donors; authors suggested clonal diversity may be underestimated.

The germline V and J ends were trimmed by 1 base and 6 bases, with 14 bases remaining between them. CDR1 is SGHKS and CDR2 is YYEKEE in the germline V gene (reference sequence). This CDR3 comprises 14 residues. Only in-frame clones appear in the TCRdb table, and some are missing; sequencing was by immunoSEQ multiplex PCR. This sample yields roughly 100,000 clones, of which 85% to 95% are seen a single time; around 4.7% belongs to the top ten. In its sample, this clone was seen once. Its specificity is not known. Sequenced here: peripheral blood, sampled on day 0 of AZD1222 vaccination. This chain connects TRBV5-5 to TRBJ2-7; D is uncertain. The TCR comes from an adult in good health. The DNA of the CDR3 is TGTGCCAGCAGCTTGTTGGGAATTTTGTCCGAGCAGTACTTC. Protein product: CASSLLGILSEQYF.